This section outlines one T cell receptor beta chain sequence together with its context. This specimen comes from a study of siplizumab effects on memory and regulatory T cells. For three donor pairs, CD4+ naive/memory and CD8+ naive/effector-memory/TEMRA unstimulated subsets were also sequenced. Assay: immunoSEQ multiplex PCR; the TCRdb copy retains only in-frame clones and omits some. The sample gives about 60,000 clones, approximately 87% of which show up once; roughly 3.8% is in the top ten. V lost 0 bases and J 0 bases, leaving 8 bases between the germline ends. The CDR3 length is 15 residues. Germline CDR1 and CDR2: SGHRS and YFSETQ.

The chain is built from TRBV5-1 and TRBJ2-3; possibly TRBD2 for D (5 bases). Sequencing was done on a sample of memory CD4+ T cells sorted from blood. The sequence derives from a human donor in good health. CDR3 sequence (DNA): TGCGCCAGCAGCTTGGCCCCGGGGAGCACAGATACGCAGTATTTT. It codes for CASSLAPGSTDTQYF. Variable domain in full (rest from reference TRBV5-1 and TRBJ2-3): KAGVTQTPRYLIKTRGQQVTLSCSPISGHRSVSWYQQTPGQGLQFLFEYFSETQRNKGNFPGRFSGRQFSNSRSEMNVSTLELGDSALYLCASSLAPGSTDTQYFGPGTRLTVL.